Listed here is a single TCR beta chain. The target of this receptor is not known. No clone much larger than this one lies a single base away; base qualities are absent. Read against the paper, the sample's time point label means: week 5, during vaccination. Every vaccine dose consisted of 300 ug of a 20-mer mutant IDH1 peptide in Montanide, administered subcutaneously together with topical imiquimod. Newly diagnosed WHO grade 3 or 4 IDH1-mutant astrocytomas showing loss of nuclear ATRX were present in the donors. The samples were drawn from NOA16, a multicentre, single-arm, open-label phase I trial in Germany that tested a mutant IDH1 peptide vaccine in humans for the first time. The DNeasy Blood and Tissue Kit was used to extract genomic DNA from EDTA blood for TCRB sequencing. Libraries were prepared through the immunoSEQ multiplex PCR assay. The hsTCRB Kit was used according to the manufacturer's protocol to amplify rearranged TCR beta chain sequences. Sequencing of TCRB libraries was carried out on an Illumina MiSeq. The study's own analysis went as follows. Demultiplexing, trimming and gene mapping were performed with the kit vendor's proprietary platform. TCRdb re-hosts the immuneACCESS table, in-frame sequences only. Its copies lack some clones; in the studies checked, an unresolved V gene accounts for under half of them, and the cause for the rest is not known. V, J and clone size are those of that table, while D and trimming were read from the DNA. This sample lists about 27,000 clones; 77% were detected once. Jointly, the top ten make up roughly a tenth of the sample.

The data belong to a study of a mutant IDH1 vaccine in newly diagnosed glioma (TCRdb year 2021). Looking at the study overall: Eight vaccinations were administered to patients in weeks 1, 3, 5, 7, 11, 15, 19 and 23, corresponding to visits V03 through V10. Vaccination was initiated 4-6 weeks after radiotherapy alone, or concurrently with temozolomide cycles in the chemotherapy-containing groups. Of the roughly 34 treated patients, roughly 60% were male and 37.5% were female, and the mean age was approximately 37 years. Before enrollment, most patients had been given radiochemotherapy with temozolomide as standard therapy, while the rest had received either radiotherapy alone or temozolomide alone. Peripheral blood was drawn at six visits: V03 (baseline), V05, V07, V10, V12 and V13. For exploratory analyses, about 25 treated patients had longitudinal TCRB deep sequencing done wherever samples were available. What the work shows at the level of the full study, not this receptor alone: Availability determined which PBMC samples were chosen for TCRB deep sequencing. Vaccine-induced immune responses across multiple MHC alleles were detected in 93.3% of patients. It was noted by the authors that analyses of patient blood samples could not be reproduced owing to sample limitations. Pseudoprogression appeared unrelated to alterations in the top peripheral T cell clonotypes detected by TCRB sequencing.

The CDR1 and CDR2 encoded by the germline V gene are LGHNA and YSLEER. The cysteine opens and the phenylalanine closes a CDR3 of 18 amino acids. Only the CDR3 DNA stays, 54 bases, in frame from base 1. The V and J ends are trimmed by 0 bases and 5 bases, leaving 22 bases between them. The rearrangement joined TRBV4-3 to TRBJ2-5; a tentative D match to TRBD2 spans 6 bases. This clonotype was sampled from a man aged 35 to 55 with glioma. This specimen was PBMCs, taken from a glioma patient whose treatment included an IDH1 peptide vaccine. DNA sequence: TGCGCCAGCAGCCAAGATAGGATTAGCGGCGCTGGTGGTGAGACCCAGTACTTC. It encodes CASSQDRISGAGGETQYF.